This T cell receptor beta chain was obtained from a study of T cell repertoires in cytomegalovirus infection. Study-wide background: Recently identified HLA-C-restricted CMV epitopes and well-studied HLA-B-restricted CMV epitopes were used by the study. Overall study results and limits: The study identified carriers of CMV plus the relevant HLA from cumulative public TCR beta family frequency.

As for this clonotype: Its antigen is undetermined.

TCRdb re-derived calls from the reads in MiXCR, one entry per CDR3 protein. The sample comprises about 570,000 distinct CDR3 sequences, about 39% of which are singletons, and 48% rests with the top ten. Specimen: cultured PBMCs, collected from culture after CMV antigen stimulation. This TCR came from a human donor in good health (CMV status not recorded). Some clones in this sample may be carry-over from other donors' samples.

The CDR3: CASRTKGAYEQYF. The CDR3 nucleotides read TGTGCCAGTCGCACCAAGGGCGCATACGAGCAGTACTTC. V is TRBV19 and J is TRBJ2-7, with no clear D. Trimming removed 8 bases from V and 4 bases from J, with 15 bases in between. Germline CDR1 and CDR2: LNHDA and SQIVND (reference sequence). The CDR3 is 13 amino acids.